This T cell receptor (beta chain) was obtained from a study of T cell responses to AZD1222 COVID-19 vaccine. General study results and limits: At baseline, seropositivity was found in only a handful of AZD1222 recipients. Rises in breadth and depth of Spike-specific TCRs came after two AZD1222 doses.

The table lists this clone with a count of one. Its specificity is unknown. Profiling relied on immunoSEQ multiplex PCR, and the TCRdb table lists in-frame clones only, not all of them. The sample lists fewer than 45,000 clones, about 83% occurring once. CDR3 length: 14 amino acids. CDR1 is SGHAT and CDR2 is FQNNGV in the germline V gene. V was cut by 0 bases and J by 5 bases, with 10 bases left in between. The source is an adult in good health. The genes are TRBV11-2 and TRBJ2-5; no reliable D call. The sample was peripheral blood, taken on day 0 of AZD1222 vaccination. This chain's CDR3 is CASSLDLNGETQYF. CDR3 sequence (DNA): TGTGCCAGCAGCTTAGATCTTAATGGGGAGACCCAGTACTTC.